Sequencing of this TCR beta chain was carried out in a study of identifying expanded T cells in peripheral blood (dated by TCRdb to between 2018 and 2020). Notes on the research overall: Technical replicates were generated by sequencing separate aliquots of the same genomic DNA pool, and four replicates were compared pairwise. Results the study describes overall, beyond this receptor: The authors expected that biological variance in healthy repertoires might rise further over much longer intervals, such as months to years. The binomial model flagged roughly 1.2 differentially abundant clones between technical replicates but roughly 15 over two weeks and roughly 19 over about four weeks. Across all healthy-donor time intervals, the beta-binomial model significantly lowered both the number of clones called differentially abundant and the false-positive rate. Across all healthy donors, variance in clone template counts between roughly two-week samples was found to increase significantly with total template count.

During the collection period, no infections or other immune events were recorded for the healthy donors. Time-dependent variance in a beta-binomial model of T-cell clone differential abundance was calibrated using healthy-donor blood repertoires as a training cohort. There were some 10 healthy donors in the training cohort, of whom 3 were female and 7 were male. Donor ages ranged from 29 to 64 years, with an average of roughly 46 years. Obtained from a commercial supplier, whole blood was collected from each healthy donor at three time points set around 2 weeks apart. Genomic DNA was extracted from unsorted whole blood for immunosequencing. TCRbeta CDR3 regions were profiled by bias-controlled multiplex PCR amplification of genomic DNA with the immunoSEQ Assay. Processing in the source paper ran as follows. To quantify the absolute abundance of each unique TCRbeta CDR3 region, the sequences were collapsed and filtered. Two models were used to test differential abundance: a binomial model (Fisher-equivalent) and a beta-binomial model that adds time-dependent variance fitted from healthy donors. Clones with fewer than 5 combined templates were removed, and a clone was called differentially abundant if the clone's Benjamini-Hochberg FDR was below 0.01. Beta-binomial variance was modeled as a function of total template count across the two samples using the form v = (b*log(k)+a)^2. TCRdb re-hosts the immuneACCESS table, in-frame sequences only. Its copies lack some clones; in the studies checked, an unresolved V gene accounts for under half of them, and the cause for the rest is not known. V and J calls and clone size are those listed in that table; D and trimming were worked out from the DNA. Counted in this sample were about 97,000 clones; 88% of them appeared once. The top ten clonotypes cover roughly 13% of the sample.

On this clone: The antigen it binds to is not known. Base qualities were left out, and no much larger clone turns up one base away.

Reading the germline V gene gives CDR1 MDHEN and CDR2 SYDVKM. The CDR3, from cysteine to phenylalanine, totals 18 residues. The DNA shown is the 54-base CDR3, in frame from base 1. At the junction V is shortened by 7 bases and J by 5 bases, with 29 bases in between. The receptor was derived from a person between 18 and 75 years old in good health. The sample comprised blood. The receptor chain draws on TRBV28 and TRBJ2-5, and possibly TRBD2, on 7 matching bases. DNA sequence: TGTGCCAGCATTTTTACGAGTGGGTCGAGGGGGGGAATGGAGACCCAGTACTTC. Its protein reads: CASIFTSGSRGGMETQYF.